This T cell receptor beta chain comes out of a study of shared clonotypes between healthy human individuals. Tens of millions of PBMCs served as the genomic DNA source for unsorted samples. V shed 7 bases, J shed 7 bases, and the junction held 6 bases outside the gene matches. Germline CDR1 reads MDHEN; CDR2 reads SYDVKM. The CDR3 length is 14 residues. Every unsorted PBMC PCR replicate was loaded with about 300 ng DNA, around 30,000 T cell genomes. Data came from immunoSEQ multiplex PCR; TCRdb stores just in-frame clones and leaves some out. The repertoire holds fewer than 500,000 clones, with 60% to 80% as singletons.

The sequence derives from a woman aged 40 to 55 in good health. Some clones in this sample may be carry-over from other donors' samples. The rearrangement joins TRBV28 to TRBJ1-4, with 10 nucleotides matching TRBD1. Source material: PBMCs. Here the CDR3 DNA reads TGTGCCAGCAAAACCGGGACAGGGGTTGAAAAACTGTTTTTT. Its translation: CASKTGTGVEKLFF.